The next 2 T cell receptor beta chains were all read from a single sample in a study of spatial heterogeneity in lung cancer. As for time point: sample taken at primary tumor resection. Their antigens are not known. Study-wide findings and caveats: The study found that expanded intratumoral alpha and beta TCR counts tracked tumor mutation counts.

TCRdb reanalysed the 5' RACE reads using MiXCR and keeps one entry per CDR3 protein. The data contain about 7,700 distinct CDR3 sequences, approximately 10% of them seen just once; the ten biggest clones take up approximately 9%. This specimen was lung tumor tissue, taken at surgery. These receptors originate from a male donor with early-stage non-small cell lung cancer.

This clonotype is medium-sized. J is TRBJ2-5 and V is TRBV15; D gene ambiguous. The CDR3 is 14 amino acids. The germline V gene encodes CDR1 LNHNV and CDR2 YYDKDF (reference sequence). V gave up 0 bases and J gave up 2 bases, with 7 bases separating them. The CDR3 sequence: CATSRDNRQETQYF. CDR3 sequence (DNA): TGTGCCACCAGCAGAGATAATAGACAAGAGACCCAGTACTTC.

This clonotype was counted ten times or more. This rearrangement joins TRBV28 to TRBJ1-6; 8 bases agree with TRBD1. The CDR3 is 15 residues long. Germline trimming cut 8 bases from V and 6 bases from J; bases unmatched to any gene: 9. CDR1 and CDR2 from the germline V gene are MDHEN and SYDVKM. CDR3 amino acids: CASQSPDRVNSPLHF. The CDR3 bases are TGTGCCAGCCAATCCCCGGACAGGGTTAATTCACCCCTCCACTTT.